Presented here are 29 T cell receptor beta chains from one specimen sequenced in a study of response to subunit inactivated influenza vaccine. TCRdb reanalysed the RT-PCR reads using MiXCR and keeps one entry per CDR3 protein. Of about 780,000 distinct CDR3 sequences in the sample, approximately 17% were seen once. The sample in question was PBMCs from blood, obtained 5 days after vaccination. Receptors were obtained from a man aged 45-60 years who received an inactivated influenza vaccine.

The rearrangement joins TRBV4-3 to TRBJ2-2; TRBD2 agrees at 9 bases. The CDR3 runs to 17 residues. Germline trimming cut 5 bases from V and 5 bases from J; bases unmatched to any gene: 12. CDR1 and CDR2 from the germline V gene are LGHNA and YSLEER. The CDR3 is CASSTRNSGGFTGELFF. As DNA, the CDR3 is TGCGCCAGCAGCACGAGGAATAGCGGGGGTTTTACCGGGGAGCTGTTTTTT.

The table lists this clonotype with many counts. CDR3 in DNA: TGTGCCAGCAGCCTGGAGGGCAGGCGCGTGGAGGCTTTCTTT. Its translation is CASSLEGRRVEAFF. The chain employs TRBV12-3 or TRBV12-4 and TRBJ1-1; D remains unclear. With 6 bases removed from V and 11 bases from J, the gap between germline ends came to 22 bases. CDR3 size: 14 residues.

This clonotype was counted a few times. The gene calls are TRBV12-3 or TRBV12-4 and TRBJ2-5; D ambiguous. The V gene lost 6 bases and the J gene lost 0 bases, with 17 bases spanning the gap. The CDR3 contains 16 residues. The CDR3 loop is CASRLMASRDQETQYF. As DNA, the CDR3 is TGTGCCAGCAGACTAATGGCCTCCCGGGACCAAGAGACCCAGTACTTC.

This clonotype has a handful of counts. The CDR3 DNA reads as TGCAGCGCCAGTGGACTAGCGGGCGGGGGTGGCACAGATACGCAGTATTTT. It yields the protein CSASGLAGGGGTDTQYF. The gene calls are TRBV29-1 and TRBJ2-3; TRBD2 matches at 11 bases. CDR1 and CDR2 (germline): SQVTM, ANQGSEA. With 7 bases clipped from V and 1 base from J, the junction kept 13 bases outside the gene matches. The CDR3 contains 17 residues.

To note about this clonotype: The junction departs from the called germline gene at one end, perhaps through a read error. V and J are TRBV4-3 and TRBJ2-3; no firm D call. The CDR3 covers 15 residues. From germline, CDR1 is LGHNA and CDR2 YSLEER. The CDR3 sequence is CASSQDWHSTATQYF. CDR3 nucleotides: TGCGCCAGCAGCCAAGATTGGCATAGCACAGCTACGCAGTATTTT.

This clonotype was counted many times. This chain joins TRBV7-6 and TRBJ2-3; possibly TRBD1 or TRBD2 for D (6 bases each). Germline-derived CDR1 and CDR2 are SGHVS and FNYEAQ. Trimming pared 7 bases from V and 6 bases from J, leaving 14 bases between. This CDR3 is 13 amino acids long. The CDR3 DNA follows: TGTGCCAGCACCCGGGGGCCGGGGGATACGCAGTATTTT. This sequence encodes CASTRGPGDTQYF.

In this sample, this clonotype turned up a few times. V usage is TRBV12-3 or TRBV12-4 and J usage is TRBJ2-2; D is perhaps TRBD1 or TRBD2 (5 bases each). V lost 7 bases to trimming and J lost 5 bases, with 8 bases between them. The CDR3 consists of 12 residues. In DNA, the CDR3 is TGTGCCAGCAACGAGGGGACCGGGGAGCTGTTTTTT. It encodes CASNEGTGELFF.

The J gene is TRBJ2-1, the V gene TRBV20-1, with 12 bases matching TRBD2. V lost 8 bases to trimming and J lost 5 bases; unmatched junction nucleotides: 13. The germline V gene encodes CDR1 DFQATT and CDR2 SNEGSKA (reference sequence). The CDR3 is 16 amino acids. CDR3 residues: CSPTASGRAGDNEQFF. The CDR3 bases are TGCAGTCCTACGGCTAGCGGGAGGGCCGGGGACAATGAGCAGTTCTTC.

This clonotype was recorded a few times. The rearrangement links TRBV29-1 to TRBJ1-1, with D hard to call. The CDR3 is 12 residues long. Trimming took off 4 bases at V and 2 bases at J, with 8 bases between the two ends. From germline, CDR1 is SQVTM and CDR2 ANQGSEA. The CDR3 is CSVAYGNTEAFF. As DNA, the CDR3 is TGCAGCGTTGCGTATGGTAACACTGAAGCTTTCTTT. The full variable domain, its missing parts supplied by reference TRBV29-1 and TRBJ1-1, is SAVISQKPSRDICQRGTSLTIQCQVDSQVTMMFWYRQQPGQSLTLIATANQGSEATYESGFVIDKFPISRPNLTFSTLTVSNMSPEDSSIYLCSVAYGNTEAFFGQGTRLTVV.

This CDR3 is CASSLTSGRGEQYF. CDR3 sequence (DNA): TGTGCCAGCAGCCTCACTAGCGGGAGAGGGGAGCAGTACTTC. This chain uses TRBV3-1 with TRBJ2-7; the match to TRBD2 covers 11 bases. The CDR3 extends over 14 amino acids. J was trimmed by 7 bases and V by 4 bases; bases with no gene match: 6. Looked up from germline, CDR1 is LGHDT and CDR2 is YNNKEL (reference sequence).

The V gene is TRBV13, the J gene TRBJ2-3; 9 bases agree with TRBD2. V was pared by 0 bases and J by 4 bases, with 8 bases of the junction left unmatched. The CDR3 covers 17 residues. Germline lookup yields CDR1 PRHDT and CDR2 FYEKMQ (reference sequence). For the CDR3, the DNA is TGTGCCAGCAGCTTAGGCCGCTTTGCGGGAGGGCCAGATACGCAGTATTTT. Encoded protein: CASSLGRFAGGPDTQYF.

The V and J genes are TRBV4-3 and TRBJ2-5; 8 nucleotides align to TRBD2. Germline lookup yields CDR1 LGHNA and CDR2 YSLEER. The CDR3 length is 16 residues. The J segment lost 3 bases and the V segment lost 3 bases, leaving 9 bases of the junction unmatched. The CDR3 DNA reads TGCGCCAGCAGCCAGCACAGCCAGCGGGGGAAAGAGACCCAGTACTTC. Translation gives CASSQHSQRGKETQYF.

This clonotype was seen many times. The rearrangement links TRBV12-3 or TRBV12-4 to TRBJ2-6; D not resolved. Trimming cost V 2 bases and J 0 bases, with 5 bases left between them. This CDR3 is 15 amino acids long. For the CDR3, the DNA is TGTGCCAGCAGTTTAATCGGCTCTGGGGCCAACGTCCTGACTTTC. This encodes CASSLIGSGANVLTF.

The V call is TRBV20-1, the J call TRBJ2-1; 11 bases line up with TRBD2. V shed 5 bases, J shed 7 bases, and the junction held 4 bases outside the gene matches. CDR1 and CDR2 (germline): DFQATT, SNEGSKA (reference sequence). CDR3 length equals 13 residues. The CDR3 DNA is TGCAGTGCTCGGGGACTAGCGGAGAATGAGCAGTTCTTC. The encoded protein is CSARGLAENEQFF.

V is TRBV7-2 and J is TRBJ2-3; a weak D match, TRBD2 (5 bases). CDR1 SGHTA and CDR2 FQGNSA come from the germline V gene. The CDR3 contains 15 residues. V lost 5 bases to trimming and J lost 2 bases, with 14 bases between them. Here the CDR3 reads CASSRLSGNTDTQYF. In nucleotides, the CDR3 is TGTGCCAGCAGCCGCCTCTCGGGGAACACAGATACGCAGTATTTT.

The rearrangement links TRBV12-3 or TRBV12-4 to TRBJ2-5; D is perhaps TRBD2 (7 bases). V was pared by 4 bases and J by 5 bases, with 14 bases between. The length of the CDR3 is 14 residues. The CDR3 DNA reads TGTGCCAGCAGTTGGGGGCCCGGGGGGGAGACCCAGTACTTC. Translating it yields CASSWGPGGETQYF.

Points on this clonotype: Because the CDR3's place on the DNA is in doubt, the DNA is left out and the CDR3 is given as listed by TCRdb. V and J are TRBV28 and TRBJ2-7; TRBD1 was called by the table and not checked on the DNA. Germline V gene data show CDR1 as MDHEN and CDR2 as SYDVKM. Counting both end residues, the CDR3 totals 15 amino acids. This chain's CDR3 is CASSSSGQGAHEQYF.

The DNA for the CDR3 is TGCGCCAGCAGCCAAGGACTAGCGGGGGGGCTTGATGAGCAGTTCTTC. As protein: CASSQGLAGGLDEQFF. The rearrangement links TRBV4-1 to TRBJ2-1, with TRBD2 matching over 14 bases. The V and J ends lost 1 base and 8 bases, in that order; junction bases with no gene match: 4. The CDR3 totals 16 residues. Germline V lookup: CDR1 MGHRA, CDR2 YSYEKL.

A few counts support this clonotype. The chain carries TRBV3-1 and TRBJ1-1, with D unclear. Deletions cut 4 bases from V and 3 bases from J, with 12 bases between. CDR1 is LGHDT and CDR2 is YNNKEL in the germline V gene (reference sequence). The CDR3 is made up of 14 amino acids. The DNA of the CDR3 is TGTGCCAGCAGCCTGTCGATGGCGGACACTGAAGCTTTCTTT. Translating it yields CASSLSMADTEAFF.

The chain carries TRBV6-1 and TRBJ2-2, with a tentative D call TRBD1 (5 bases). Trimming removed 9 bases from V and 2 bases from J, with 16 bases in between. The CDR3 is 15 amino acids. CDR1 is MNHNS and CDR2 is SASEGT in the germline V gene. CDR3 in amino acids: CASQLTVINTGELFF. CDR3 DNA: TGTGCCAGTCAACTGACAGTAATAAACACCGGGGAGCTGTTTTTT.

This clonotype appeared a few times. CDR3 protein: CAWSVLGTSVREQFF. The DNA for the CDR3 is TGTGCCTGGAGTGTACTAGGGACTAGCGTTCGTGAGCAGTTCTTC. The chain employs TRBV30 and TRBJ2-1; 10 bases match TRBD2. V dropped 0 bases and J dropped 9; count of bases not matched to a gene: 8. This CDR3 spans 15 amino acids. CDR1 is GTSNPN, CDR2 SVGIG, per germline (reference sequence).

The chain employs TRBV28 and TRBJ2-7; possibly TRBD2 for D (6 bases). V was cut by 4 bases and J by 2 bases, with 12 bases left in between. There are 14 residues in the CDR3. Germline V gene sequence: CDR1 MDHEN, CDR2 SYDVKM. CDR3 region: CASSWRGYTYEQYF. The CDR3 nucleotides are TGTGCCAGCAGTTGGAGGGGATATACCTACGAGCAGTACTTC.

This rearrangement joins TRBV5-6 to TRBJ1-5; 7 nucleotides match TRBD1. This CDR3 has 17 residues. Germline V lookup: CDR1 SGHDT, CDR2 YYEEEE. Germline trimming cut 2 bases from V and 0 bases from J; bases unmatched to any gene: 8. CDR3 bases: TGTGCCAGCAGCTTACCGAGGACAGGCAATAGCAATCAGCCCCAGCATTTT. Translated: CASSLPRTGNSNQPQHF.

The CDR3 region is CASGFGAETQYF. Written as DNA, the CDR3 is TGCGCCAGCGGGTTTGGGGCAGAGACCCAGTACTTC. The chain is built from TRBV5-1 and TRBJ2-5; maybe TRBD1 (5 bases). V lost 7 bases to trimming and J lost 4 bases, with 11 bases between them. The CDR3 extends over 12 amino acids. Germline assignment: CDR1 SGHRS and CDR2 YFSETQ.

The V gene is TRBV4-2, the J gene TRBJ1-5; TRBD1 matches at 10 bases. The CDR3 sequence is 17 residues long. Germline V lookup: CDR1 LGHNA, CDR2 YNFKEQ. Trimming at V came to 0 bases and at J to 5 bases, leaving 7 bases not matched to a gene. The CDR3, as DNA: TGTGCCAGCAGCCAAGAAGGGACAGGGGCCGCTCATCAGCCCCAGCATTTT. It specifies CASSQEGTGAAHQPQHF.

A few counts support this clonotype. V gene TRBV5-1 combines with J gene TRBJ2-2; 11 bases agree with TRBD2. CDR3 size: 14 residues. Looked up from germline, CDR1 is SGHRS and CDR2 is YFSETQ. Trimming took 4 bases from V and 7 from J; bases not matched to a gene: 3. The CDR3 sequence: CASSVTSGVGELFF. The CDR3, as DNA: TGCGCCAGCAGCGTGACTAGCGGGGTCGGGGAGCTGTTTTTT.

This clonotype has at least ten counts. The chain couples TRBV29-1 to TRBJ2-1; 13 nucleotides align to TRBD2. After removal of 1 base from V and 5 bases from J, the junction contained 8 bases not matched to a gene. This CDR3 has 17 amino acids. CDR1 is SQVTM and CDR2 is ANQGSEA in the germline V gene. In nucleotides, the CDR3 is TGCAGCGTTGAAGGAGTTCACACTAGCGGGAGGGACAATGAGCAGTTCTTC. Its translation: CSVEGVHTSGRDNEQFF.

This chain uses TRBV6-5 with TRBJ2-1; 11 bases match TRBD2. The CDR3 has 17 residues. V was pared by 0 bases and J by 10 bases, with 11 bases of the junction left unmatched. Per the germline V gene, CDR1 is MNHEY and CDR2 is SVGAGI. The CDR3 DNA follows: TGTGCCAGCAGTTACTCGTTTGGTAGCGGGAGGGCAAGCGAGCAGTTCTTC. Protein: CASSYSFGSGRASEQFF.

The chain couples TRBV5-1 to TRBJ2-5, with D possibly being TRBD2 (6 bases). Per the germline V gene, CDR1 is SGHRS and CDR2 is YFSETQ. The CDR3 runs to 15 residues. Trimming shortened V by 4 bases and J by 4 bases, and 17 bases separated the two germline ends. This CDR3 is CASSTDSLGGETQYF. For the CDR3, the DNA is TGCGCCAGCAGCACGGACTCTCTCGGGGGAGAGACCCAGTACTTC.